The following is a TCR beta chain sequence with its context. These data come from a study of blood T cell repertoires in COVID-19. Whole-study context: PBMCs, B-cell-depleted T cells, or T cells provided the cDNA or gDNA that made up the material.

Measured with immunoSEQ multiplex PCR; TCRdb has only the in-frame clones, and not every one. The repertoire includes 110,000 to 150,000 clones, 70% to 90% of them detected once, and about 4.5% sits in the top ten. Trimming took 4 bases from V and 0 from J; bases not matched to a gene: 2. CDR1 is MNHEY and CDR2 is SMNVEV in the germline V gene (reference sequence). The CDR3 covers 14 residues. Each participant's cohort was designated according to participant-reported clinical history. Donors in Cohort 3 counted as recovered after two negative PCRs, clearance, or symptom resolution. The TCR sequence derives from a man in his fifties who had recovered from COVID-19. V gene TRBV27 combines with J gene TRBJ1-2; 7 bases map to TRBD1. Sequences were obtained from PBMCs or T cells enriched from blood (not recorded which). CDR3 sequence (DNA): TGTGCCAGCAGTTGGGGGACAGCTAACTATGGCTACACCTTC. This gives the protein CASSWGTANYGYTF.